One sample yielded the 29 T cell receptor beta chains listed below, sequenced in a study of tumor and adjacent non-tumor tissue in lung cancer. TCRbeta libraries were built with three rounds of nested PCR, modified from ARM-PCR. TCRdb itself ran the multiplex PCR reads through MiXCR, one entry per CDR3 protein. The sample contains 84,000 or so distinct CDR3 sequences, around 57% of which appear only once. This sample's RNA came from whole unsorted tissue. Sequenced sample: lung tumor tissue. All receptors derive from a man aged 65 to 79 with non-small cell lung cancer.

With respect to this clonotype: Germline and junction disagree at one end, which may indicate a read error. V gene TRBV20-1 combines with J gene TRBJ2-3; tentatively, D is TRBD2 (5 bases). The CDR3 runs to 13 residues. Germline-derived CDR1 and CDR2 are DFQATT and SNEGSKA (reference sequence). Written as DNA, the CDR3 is TGCAGTGCCACCCTAGCAACCCCAGATACGCAGTGTTTT. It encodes CSATLATPDTQCF.

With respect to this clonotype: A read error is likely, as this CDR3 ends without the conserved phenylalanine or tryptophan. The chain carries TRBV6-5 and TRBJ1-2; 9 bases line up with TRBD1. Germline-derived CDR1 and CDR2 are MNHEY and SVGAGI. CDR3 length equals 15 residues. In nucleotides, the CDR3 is TGTGCAAGCAGTTACCACGGACAGGGGTACTATGGCTACACCATC. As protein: CASSYHGQGYYGYTI.

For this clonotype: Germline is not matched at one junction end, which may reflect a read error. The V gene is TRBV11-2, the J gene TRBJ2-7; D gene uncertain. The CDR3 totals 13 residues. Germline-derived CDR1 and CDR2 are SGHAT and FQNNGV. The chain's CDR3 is CASNLDPECEQYF. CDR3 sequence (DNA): TGTGCCAGCAACTTAGATCCAGAGTGCGAGCAGTACTTC.

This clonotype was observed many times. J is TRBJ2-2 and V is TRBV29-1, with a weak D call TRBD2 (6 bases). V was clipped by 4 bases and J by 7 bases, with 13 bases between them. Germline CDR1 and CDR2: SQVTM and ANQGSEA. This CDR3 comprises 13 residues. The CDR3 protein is CSVVGGDGGELFF. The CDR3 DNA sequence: TGCAGCGTTGTTGGCGGGGACGGCGGGGAGCTGTTTTTT.

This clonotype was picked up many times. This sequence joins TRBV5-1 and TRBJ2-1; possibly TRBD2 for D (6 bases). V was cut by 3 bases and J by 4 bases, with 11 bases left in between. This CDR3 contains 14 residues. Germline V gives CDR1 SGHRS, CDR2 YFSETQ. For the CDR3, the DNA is TGCGCCAGCAGCTGGGGGGAGACTTACAATGAGCAGTTCTTC. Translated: CASSWGETYNEQFF.

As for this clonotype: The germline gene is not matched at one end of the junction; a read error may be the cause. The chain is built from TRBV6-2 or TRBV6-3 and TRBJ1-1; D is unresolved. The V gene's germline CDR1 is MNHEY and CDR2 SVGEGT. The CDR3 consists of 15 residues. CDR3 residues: CTSGQRRVGLAEAFF. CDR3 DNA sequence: TGTACCAGTGGCCAGCGAAGGGTGGGCTTGGCTGAAGCTTTCTTT.

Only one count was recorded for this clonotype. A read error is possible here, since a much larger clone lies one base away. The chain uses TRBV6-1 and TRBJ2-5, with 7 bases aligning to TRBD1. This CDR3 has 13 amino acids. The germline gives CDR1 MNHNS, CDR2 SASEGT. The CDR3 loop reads CASSRTGVETRYF. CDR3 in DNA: TGTGCCAGCAGTAGAACAGGGGTGGAGACCCGGTACTTC.

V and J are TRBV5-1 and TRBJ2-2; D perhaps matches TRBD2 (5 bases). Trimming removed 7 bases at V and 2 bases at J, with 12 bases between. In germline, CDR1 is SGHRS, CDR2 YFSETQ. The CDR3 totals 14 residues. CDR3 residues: CASFPADNTGELFF. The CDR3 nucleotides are TGCGCCAGCTTTCCAGCGGATAACACCGGGGAGCTGTTTTTT.

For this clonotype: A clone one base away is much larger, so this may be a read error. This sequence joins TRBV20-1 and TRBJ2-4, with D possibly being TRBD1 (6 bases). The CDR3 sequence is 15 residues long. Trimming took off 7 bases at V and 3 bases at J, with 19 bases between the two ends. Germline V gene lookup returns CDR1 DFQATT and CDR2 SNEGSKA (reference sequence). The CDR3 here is CSGQGIILGKNIQYF. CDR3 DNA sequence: TGCAGTGGGCAGGGGATCATCCTGGGCAAAAACATTCAGTACTTC.

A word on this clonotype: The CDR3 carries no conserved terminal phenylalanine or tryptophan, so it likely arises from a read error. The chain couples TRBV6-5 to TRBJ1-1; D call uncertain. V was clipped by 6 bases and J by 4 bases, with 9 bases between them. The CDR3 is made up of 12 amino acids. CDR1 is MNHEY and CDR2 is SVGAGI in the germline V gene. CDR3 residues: CASSHMSTEAFS. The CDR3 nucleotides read TGTGCCAGCAGCCATATGAGCACTGAAGCTTTCTCT.

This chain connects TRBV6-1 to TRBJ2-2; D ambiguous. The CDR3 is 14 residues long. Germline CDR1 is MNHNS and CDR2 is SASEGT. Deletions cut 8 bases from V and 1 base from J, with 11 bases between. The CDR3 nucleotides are TGTGCCAGCTACACTGCAGAGAACACCGGGGAGCTGTTTTTT. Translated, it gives CASYTAENTGELFF.

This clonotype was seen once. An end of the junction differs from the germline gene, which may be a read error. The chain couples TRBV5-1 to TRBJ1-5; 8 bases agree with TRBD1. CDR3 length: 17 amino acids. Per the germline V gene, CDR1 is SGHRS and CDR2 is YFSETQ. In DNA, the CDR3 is TGCGCCAACAGCTTGGGTCCCAGGGGGCAGGGCAATCAGCCCCAGCATTTT. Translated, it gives CANSLGPRGQGNQPQHF.

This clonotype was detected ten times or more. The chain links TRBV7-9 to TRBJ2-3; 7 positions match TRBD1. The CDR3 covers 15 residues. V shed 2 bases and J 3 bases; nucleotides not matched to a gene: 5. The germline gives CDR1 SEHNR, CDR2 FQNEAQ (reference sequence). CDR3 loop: CASSLSSGGTDTQYF. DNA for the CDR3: TGTGCCAGCAGCTTAAGTTCAGGGGGAACAGATACGCAGTATTTT.

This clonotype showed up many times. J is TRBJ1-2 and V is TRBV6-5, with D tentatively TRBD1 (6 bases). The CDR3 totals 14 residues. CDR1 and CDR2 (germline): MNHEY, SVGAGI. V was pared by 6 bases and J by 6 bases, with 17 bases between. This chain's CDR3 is CASSPEFRGDGYTF. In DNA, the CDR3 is TGTGCCAGCAGCCCCGAGTTTAGGGGGGATGGCTACACCTTC.

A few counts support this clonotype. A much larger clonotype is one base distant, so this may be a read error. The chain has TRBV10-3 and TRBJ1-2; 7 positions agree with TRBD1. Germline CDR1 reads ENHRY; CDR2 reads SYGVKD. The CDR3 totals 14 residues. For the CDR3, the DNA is TGTGTCATCAGTGAGTCAGGGGGGACCTATGGCTACACCTTC. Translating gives CVISESGGTYGYTF.

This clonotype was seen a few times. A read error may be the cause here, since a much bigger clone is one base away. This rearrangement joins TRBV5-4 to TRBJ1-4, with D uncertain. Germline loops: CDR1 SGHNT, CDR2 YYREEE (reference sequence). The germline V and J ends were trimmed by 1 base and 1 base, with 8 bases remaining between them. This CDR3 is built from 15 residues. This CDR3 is CASSLWAGTNEKLFF. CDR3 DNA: TGTGCCAGCAGCTTGTGGGCAGGAACTAATGAAAAACTGTTTTTT.

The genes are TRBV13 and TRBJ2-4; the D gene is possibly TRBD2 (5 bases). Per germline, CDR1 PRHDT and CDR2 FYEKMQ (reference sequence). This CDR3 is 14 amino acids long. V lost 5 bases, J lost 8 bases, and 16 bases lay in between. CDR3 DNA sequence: TGTGCCAGCAGCCGCAGTGGGAGTCAGCACATTCAGTACTTC. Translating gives CASSRSGSQHIQYF.

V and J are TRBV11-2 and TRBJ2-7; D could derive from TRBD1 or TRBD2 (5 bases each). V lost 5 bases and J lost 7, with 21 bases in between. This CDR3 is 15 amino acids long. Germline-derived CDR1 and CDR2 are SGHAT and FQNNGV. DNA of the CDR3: TGTGCCAGCAGCCTCTCCCTTGGGGGTTTCCAGGAGCAGTACTTC. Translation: CASSLSLGGFQEQYF. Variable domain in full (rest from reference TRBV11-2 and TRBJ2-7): EAGVAQSPRYKIIEKRQSVAFWCNPISGHATLYWYQQILGQGPKLLIQFQNNGVVDDSQLPKDRFSAERLKGVDSTLKIQPAKLEDSAVYLCASSLSLGGFQEQYFGPGTRLTVT.

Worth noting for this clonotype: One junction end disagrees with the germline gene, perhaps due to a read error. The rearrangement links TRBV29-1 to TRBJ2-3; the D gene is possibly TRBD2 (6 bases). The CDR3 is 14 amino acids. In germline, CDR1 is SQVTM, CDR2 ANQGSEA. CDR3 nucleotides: TGCAGCTCGCGGGGTGGGTTCGCCACAGATACGCATTATTTT. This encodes CSSRGGFATDTHYF.

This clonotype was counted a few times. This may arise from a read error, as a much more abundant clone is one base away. CDR3 nucleotide sequence: TGTGCCAGCAGATTCTTCAATGTTGGGGAGGGGAACGAGCAGTACTTC. Residues: CASRFFNVGEGNEQYF. This chain joins TRBV6-6 and TRBJ2-7; 7 bases map to TRBD2. The CDR3 extends over 16 amino acids. Germline CDR1 reads MNHNY; CDR2 reads SVGAGI (reference sequence). The ends lost 6 bases at V and 5 bases at J; junction bases unmatched: 16.

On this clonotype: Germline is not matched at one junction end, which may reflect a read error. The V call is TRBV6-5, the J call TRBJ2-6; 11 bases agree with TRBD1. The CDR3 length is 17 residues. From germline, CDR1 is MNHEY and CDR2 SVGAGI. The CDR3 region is CVSSTDRGLSGANLLTF. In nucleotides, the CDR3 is TGTGTCAGCAGCACGGACAGGGGGCTCTCCGGGGCCAACCTCCTGACTTTC.

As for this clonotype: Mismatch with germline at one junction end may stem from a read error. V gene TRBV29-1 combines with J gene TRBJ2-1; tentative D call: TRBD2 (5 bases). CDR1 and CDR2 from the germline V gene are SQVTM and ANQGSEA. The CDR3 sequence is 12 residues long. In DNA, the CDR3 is TGCAGCGCGCCCGGACTGAACATTGAGCAATTCTTC. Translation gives CSAPGLNIEQFF.

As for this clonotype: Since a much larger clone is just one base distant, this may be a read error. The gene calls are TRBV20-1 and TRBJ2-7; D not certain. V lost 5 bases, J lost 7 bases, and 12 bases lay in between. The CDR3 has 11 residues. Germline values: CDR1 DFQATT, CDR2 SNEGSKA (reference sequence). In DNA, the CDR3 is TGCAGTGCTGGTGAATTCGGTGAGCAGTACTTC. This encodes CSAGEFGEQYF.

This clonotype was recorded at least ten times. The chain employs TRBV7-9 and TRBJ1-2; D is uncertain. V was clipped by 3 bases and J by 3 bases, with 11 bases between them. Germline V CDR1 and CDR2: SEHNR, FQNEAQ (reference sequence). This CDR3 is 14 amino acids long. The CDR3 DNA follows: TGTGCCAGCAGCTTGACGACCCAGCACTATGGCTACACCTTC. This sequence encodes CASSLTTQHYGYTF.

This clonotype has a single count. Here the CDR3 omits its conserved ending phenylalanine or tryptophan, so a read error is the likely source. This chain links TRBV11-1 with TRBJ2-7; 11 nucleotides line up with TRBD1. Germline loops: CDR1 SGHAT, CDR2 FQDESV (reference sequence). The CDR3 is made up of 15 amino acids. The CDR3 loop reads CVSSLGGTGGLEQYL. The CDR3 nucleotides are TGTGTCAGCAGCTTAGGCGGGACAGGGGGGCTCGAGCAGTACCTC.

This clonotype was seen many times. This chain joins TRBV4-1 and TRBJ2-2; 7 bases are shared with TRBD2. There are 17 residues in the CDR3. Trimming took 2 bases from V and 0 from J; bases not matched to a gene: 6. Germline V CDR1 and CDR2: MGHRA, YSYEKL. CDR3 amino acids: CASSQYRAGTNTGELFF. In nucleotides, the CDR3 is TGCGCCAGCAGCCAATATCGAGCGGGGACGAACACCGGGGAGCTGTTTTTT.

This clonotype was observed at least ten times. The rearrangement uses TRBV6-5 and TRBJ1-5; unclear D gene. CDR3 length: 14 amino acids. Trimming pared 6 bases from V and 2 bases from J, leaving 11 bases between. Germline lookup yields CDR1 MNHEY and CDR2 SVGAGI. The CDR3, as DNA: TGTGCCAGCAGCGGCTCCCTTGGCAATCAGCCCCAGCATTTT. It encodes CASSGSLGNQPQHF.

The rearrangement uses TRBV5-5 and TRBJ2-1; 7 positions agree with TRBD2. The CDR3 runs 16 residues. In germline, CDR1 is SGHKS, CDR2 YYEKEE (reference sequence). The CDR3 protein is CASGCYRDRGYNEQFF. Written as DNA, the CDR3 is TGTGCTAGCGGGTGCTACCGGGACCGCGGTTACAATGAGCAGTTCTTC.

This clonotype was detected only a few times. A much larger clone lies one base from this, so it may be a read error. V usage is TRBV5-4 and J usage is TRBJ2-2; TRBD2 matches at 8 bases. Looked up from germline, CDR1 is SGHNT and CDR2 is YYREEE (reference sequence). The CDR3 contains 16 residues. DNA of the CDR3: TGTGCCAGCAGCGTCGGGAGGGGCCTAAACACCGGGGAGCTGTATTTT. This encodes CASSVGRGLNTGELYF.